This T cell receptor (beta chain) emerged from a study of OX40 agonist ivuxolimab in advanced cancers. With V trimmed by 6 bases and J by 3 bases, 11 bases remained unmatched. The CDR3 is made up of 16 amino acids. CDR1 is MNHNY and CDR2 is SVGAGI in the germline V gene (reference sequence). Here immunoSEQ multiplex PCR was the method, and the copy in TCRdb shows in-frame clones only, minus some. The profile shows about 20,000 clones, roughly nine tenths of them singletons. This clone has only a few counts. The TCR was taken from an adult with an advanced solid tumor such as melanoma, head and neck, liver or kidney cancer. The sequencing used CD4+ or CD8+ T cells sorted from blood, collected in a trial of the OX40 agonist ivuxolimab. The J gene is TRBJ2-7, the V gene TRBV6-6; 10 nucleotides match TRBD2. The CDR3 protein is CASRTAGLASNYEQYF. The CDR3 DNA reads TGTGCCAGCAGGACAGCGGGACTAGCGAGCAACTACGAGCAGTACTTC.